The entry below describes one TCR beta chain. V lost 6 bases and J lost 3, with 12 bases in between. There are 13 residues in the CDR3. From germline, CDR1 is KGHSH and CDR2 LQKENI. The data are from a study of T cell clonotyping in hematopoietic cell transplantation. Samples: about 28 days before transplant, then days 30, 100 and 180 after. Assay used: immunoSEQ multiplex PCR; TCRdb lists only in-frame clones, some missing. The profile shows about 3,500 clones, about three quarters of them singletons. Here the sequenced sample was peripheral blood mononuclear cells, taken 30 days after allogeneic stem cell transplant. The chain has TRBV18 and TRBJ2-7; D not resolved. The sequence was obtained from a male patient between 40 and 49 years old who had an allogeneic stem cell transplant from an unrelated donor, so the T cells may come from the graft donor. Some clones in this sample may be carry-over from other donors' samples. The CDR3 DNA is TGTGCCAGCTCTTCGACCAGTTACTACGAGCAGTACTTC. This gives the protein CASSSTSYYEQYF.